Below, 8 T cell receptor beta chains from the same sample are listed, as sequenced in a study of T cell repertoires in cytomegalovirus infection. Via MiXCR, TCRdb re-called the reads, giving one row per CDR3 protein. The table shows some 920,000 distinct CDR3 sequences, with approximately 31% occurring only once. These receptors have no identified antigens. The specimen comprised cultured CD8+ T cells from PBMCs, sampled from culture after CMV antigen stimulation. The receptors stem from a human donor in good health (CMV status not recorded). Some clones in this sample may be carry-over from other donors' samples.

The CDR3 is CASSLDRGFGNTIYF. DNA for the CDR3: TGTGCCAGCAGCTTGGACAGGGGCTTTGGAAACACCATATATTTT. V and J are TRBV5-5 and TRBJ1-3; TRBD1 matches at 7 bases. Trimming removed 0 bases from V and 3 bases from J; junction bases left unmatched: 3. The CDR3 sequence is 15 residues long. The germline V gene encodes CDR1 SGHKS and CDR2 YYEKEE (reference sequence).

This sequence joins TRBV2 and TRBJ2-1; D tentatively reads TRBD1 or TRBD2 (6 bases each). Between the trimmed V and J ends, which lost 1 base and 2 bases, there was a span of 9 bases. The CDR3 sequence is 15 residues long. Germline CDR1 is SNHLY and CDR2 is FYNNEI. Here the CDR3 reads CASSEGGAAYNEQFF. The CDR3 DNA is TGTGCCAGCAGTGAAGGGGGGGCCGCCTACAATGAGCAGTTCTTC.

The count of this clonotype is one. The rearrangement uses TRBV7-6 and TRBJ1-5; D is unresolved. Trimming pared 6 bases from V and 9 bases from J, leaving 12 bases between. Germline V CDR1 and CDR2: SGHVS, FNYEAQ. The CDR3 covers 12 residues. CDR3 sequence reads: CASSYDLGPQHF. The CDR3, as DNA: TGTGCCAGCAGTTATGATTTGGGGCCCCAGCATTTT.

J is TRBJ2-3 and V is TRBV27, with 11 bases that match TRBD2. Germline V gene sequence: CDR1 MNHEY, CDR2 SMNVEV (reference sequence). J was trimmed by 6 bases and V by 5 bases; bases with no gene match: 10. CDR3 length equals 16 residues. The DNA of the CDR3 is TGTGCCAGCAGTCCTACCGGGACTAGCGGCGCGGATACGCAGTATTTT. It codes for CASSPTGTSGADTQYF.

This clonotype appeared many times. The chain couples TRBV6-5 to TRBJ2-7; D is perhaps TRBD2 (5 bases). This CDR3 has 13 residues. V shed 0 bases and J shed 5 bases, with 8 bases lying between them. Germline CDR1 reads MNHEY; CDR2 reads SVGAGI. The CDR3 DNA reads TGTGCCAGCAGTTACTCACGGGGTCACGAGCAGTACTTC. Residues: CASSYSRGHEQYF.

A remark on this clonotype: One end of the junction varies from germline; a read error may be responsible. The CDR3: CANSYSGGRDNEQFF. The DNA for the CDR3 is TGTGCCAACAGTTACTCAGGGGGGCGGGACAATGAGCAGTTCTTC. The chain couples TRBV6-8 to TRBJ2-1, with TRBD1 as a possible D gene (7 bases). CDR3 length equals 15 residues. Germline V gene sequence: CDR1 MNHGY, CDR2 SAAAGT.

The genes are TRBV6-1 and TRBJ1-2, with D maybe TRBD1 (5 bases). The CDR3 covers 13 residues. Between the trimmed V and J ends, which lost 5 bases and 0 bases, there was a span of 7 bases. Germline V lookup: CDR1 MNHNS, CDR2 SASEGT. CDR3 amino acids: CASSHRSNYGYTF. DNA for the CDR3: TGTGCCAGCAGTCACAGGTCTAACTATGGCTACACCTTC.

This clonotype was seen a handful of times. One end of the junction is discordant with germline, which a read error may explain. The V call is TRBV7-6, the J call TRBJ2-5; D is unresolved. The CDR3 is 11 amino acids. Germline-derived CDR1 and CDR2 are SGHVS and FNYEAQ. CDR3 nucleotide sequence: TGTGCCAGCAGCTCCAACCGGGCCCCGCACTTC. Protein sequence: CASSSNRAPHF.